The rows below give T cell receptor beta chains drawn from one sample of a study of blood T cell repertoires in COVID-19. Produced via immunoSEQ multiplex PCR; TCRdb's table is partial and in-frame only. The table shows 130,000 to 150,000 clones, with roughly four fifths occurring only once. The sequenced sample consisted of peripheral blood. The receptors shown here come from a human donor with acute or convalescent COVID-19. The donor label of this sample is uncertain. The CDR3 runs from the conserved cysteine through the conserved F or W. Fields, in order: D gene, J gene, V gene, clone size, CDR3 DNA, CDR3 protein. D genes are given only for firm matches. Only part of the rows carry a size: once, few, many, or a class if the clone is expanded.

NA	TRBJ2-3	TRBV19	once	TGTGCCAGCCGACGAGGGGCAGGGGCGCGGTGGACAGATACGCAGTATTTT	CASRRGAGARWTDTQYF
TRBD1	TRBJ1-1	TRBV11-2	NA	TGTGCCAGCAGCTTAGGCTTCGACAGGGAGGACCCCACTGAAGCTTTCTTT	CASSLGFDREDPTEAFF
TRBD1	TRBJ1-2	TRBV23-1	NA	TGCGCCAGCAGTCAGAGGCAGGGGGACAACTATGGCTACACCTTC	CASSQRQGDNYGYTF
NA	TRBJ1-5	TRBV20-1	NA	TGCAGTGCTAGTGGGGGGGAAAGGAGCAATCAGCCCCAGCATTTT	CSASGGERSNQPQHF
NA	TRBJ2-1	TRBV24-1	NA	TGTGCCACCAGTGATTTACGGGGGGCCGGCAATGAGCAGTTCTTC	CATSDLRGAGNEQFF
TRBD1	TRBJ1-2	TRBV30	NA	TGTGCCTGGAGTTGGAGGGGGCTCAAAGGCTACACCTTC	CAWSWRGLKGYTF
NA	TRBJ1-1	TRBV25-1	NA	TGTGCCAGCAGTGACCCCGGGCGGGGGGCTTTCTTT	CASSDPGRGAFF
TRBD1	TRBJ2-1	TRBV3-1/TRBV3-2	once	TGTGCCAGCAGCCAAGATATGGGACAGGGGGCTAATGAGCAGTTCTTC	CASSQDMGQGANEQFF
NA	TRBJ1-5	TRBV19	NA	TGTGCCAGTAGACGGGGGGAGGGCAATCAGCCCCAGCATTTT	CASRRGEGNQPQHF
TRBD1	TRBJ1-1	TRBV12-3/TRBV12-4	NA	TGTGCCAGCAGTTCGACAGGGGGCGTTTTAGCTTTCTTT	CASSSTGGVLAFF
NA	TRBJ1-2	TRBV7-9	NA	TGTGCCAGCAGCTCCGACGGGTTCTATGGCTACACCTTC	CASSSDGFYGYTF
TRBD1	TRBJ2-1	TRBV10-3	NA	TGTGCCATCAGGAGGGACGCGGGACAGGTTGCGGGGGAGCAGTTCTTC	CAIRRDAGQVAGEQFF
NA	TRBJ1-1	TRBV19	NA	TGTGCCAGTAGTATCCGCCCGATTAGCGGAGTCACTGAAGCTTTCTTT	CASSIRPISGVTEAFF
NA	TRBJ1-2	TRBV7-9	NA	TGTGCCAGCAGCTTAACTGATGGCTACACCTTC	CASSLTDGYTF
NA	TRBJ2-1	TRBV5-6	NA	TGTGCCAGCAGCCGAACGCAGGCCGAGCAGTTCTTC	CASSRTQAEQFF
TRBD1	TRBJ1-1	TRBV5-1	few	TGCGCCAGCAGTCCACCCAGGGGACAGACTGAAGCTTTCTTT	CASSPPRGQTEAFF
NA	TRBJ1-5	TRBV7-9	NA	TGTGCCAGCAGCTCAGGGTTAGGCAATCAGCCCCAGCATTTT	CASSSGLGNQPQHF
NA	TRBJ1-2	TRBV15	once	TGTGCCACCAGCGTACAGATCTTCAGTTCCCGATTTGGCTACACCTTC	CATSVQIFSSRFGYTF
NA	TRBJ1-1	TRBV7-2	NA	TGTGCCAGCAGCTTTAGGCGAGGGACTGAAGCTTTCTTT	CASSFRRGTEAFF
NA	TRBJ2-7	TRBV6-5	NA	TGTGCCAGCAGTTCCCCTCGGGAGCAGTACTTC	CASSSPREQYF
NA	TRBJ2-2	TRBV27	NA	TGTGCCAGCAGTTACGGGGGGCGGGTCGGGGAGCTGTTTTTT	CASSYGGRVGELFF
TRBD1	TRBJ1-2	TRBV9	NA	TGTGCCAGCAGCCCCGGGACAGCCTTCCTATATAACTATGGCTACACCTTC	CASSPGTAFLYNYGYTF
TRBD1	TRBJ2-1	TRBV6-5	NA	TGTGCCAGCAGTCCTTTTATCCAGGGGGCTGAGCAGTTCTTC	CASSPFIQGAEQFF
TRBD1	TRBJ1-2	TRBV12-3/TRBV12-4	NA	TGTGCCAGCAGAGGGACAGGGAATGGCTACACCTTC	CASRGTGNGYTF
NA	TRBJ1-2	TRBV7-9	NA	TGTGCCAGCAGCTTAGGGGGGGACTATGGCTACACCTTC	CASSLGGDYGYTF
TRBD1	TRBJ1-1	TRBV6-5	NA	TGTGCCAGCACTAAGGGACAGCTCACTGAAGCTTTCTTT	CASTKGQLTEAFF
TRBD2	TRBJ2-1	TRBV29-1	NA	TGCAGCTCATACGAGGCGGGGGGGCCCAATGAGCAGTTCTTC	CSSYEAGGPNEQFF
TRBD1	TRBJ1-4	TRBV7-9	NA	TGTGCCAGCAGCCAATTCGGGACAGGGGTTTTTAATGAAAAACTGTTTTTT	CASSQFGTGVFNEKLFF
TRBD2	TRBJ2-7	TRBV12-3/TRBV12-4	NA	TGTGCCAGCAGTTTAGGACTAGCGACCGAGCAGTACTTC	CASSLGLATEQYF
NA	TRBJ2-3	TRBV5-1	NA	TGCGCCAGCAGCTTGGCGGGGGGCCTGGAAGATACGCAGTATTTT	CASSLAGGLEDTQYF
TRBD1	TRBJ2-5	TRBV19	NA	TGTGCCAGTAGCTTGGGACAGGCTCTTCAAGAGACCCAGTACTTC	CASSLGQALQETQYF
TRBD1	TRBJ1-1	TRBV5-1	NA	TGCGCCAGCAGCCGGGACAGGGAAAATGAAGCTTTCTTT	CASSRDRENEAFF
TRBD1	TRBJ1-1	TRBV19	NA	TGTGCCAGTAGTCCCTCGACAGGGGGCTCTACTGAAGCTTTCTTT	CASSPSTGGSTEAFF
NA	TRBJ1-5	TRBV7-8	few	TGTGCCACCTCCCTATGGGGGGTGAGAGACAATCAGCCCCAGCATTTT	CATSLWGVRDNQPQHF
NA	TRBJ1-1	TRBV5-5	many	TGTGCCAGCAGCCTGGGACTTGGCACTGAAGCTTTCTTT	CASSLGLGTEAFF
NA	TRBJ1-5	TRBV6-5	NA	TGTGCCAGCAGTAACAGGGTGGAACGACAGCCCCAGCATTTT	CASSNRVERQPQHF
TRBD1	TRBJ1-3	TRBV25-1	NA	TGTGCCAGCAGTAAAACAGGGGCCGCTGGAAACACCATATATTTT	CASSKTGAAGNTIYF
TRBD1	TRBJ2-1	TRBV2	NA	TGTGCCAGCAGTCCCACCGGGACAGACTTATACAATGAGCAGTTCTTC	CASSPTGTDLYNEQFF
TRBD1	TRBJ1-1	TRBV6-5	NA	TGTGCCAGCAGCATACAGGGGAAGAACACTGAAGCTTTCTTT	CASSIQGKNTEAFF
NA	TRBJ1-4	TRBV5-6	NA	TGTGCCAGCAGTCAGCAGGGGCACCCTAATGAAAAACTGTTTTTT	CASSQQGHPNEKLFF
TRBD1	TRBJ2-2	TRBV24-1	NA	TGTGCCACCAGTCCCGGGACAGGGTACGGCGGGGAGCTGTTTTTT	CATSPGTGYGGELFF
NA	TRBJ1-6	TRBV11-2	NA	TGTGCCAGCAGCCCTCCCGTTGGCTGGTGGGAGTCACCCCTCCACTTT	CASSPPVGWWESPLHF
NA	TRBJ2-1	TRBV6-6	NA	TGTGCCAGCAGTTACTCGGCGGGGAATGAGCAGTTCTTC	CASSYSAGNEQFF
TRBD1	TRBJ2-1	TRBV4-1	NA	TGCGCCAGCAGCCTCCGAGGGAGGACAGGGGGCTTGGATGAGCAGTTCTTC	CASSLRGRTGGLDEQFF
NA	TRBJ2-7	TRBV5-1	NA	TGCGCCAGCAGTCCGGCGACACCCTCCTACGAGCAGTACTTC	CASSPATPSYEQYF
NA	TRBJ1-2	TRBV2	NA	TGTGCCAGCGCAGAGAACGGGGTGGGTCGCACCTTC	CASAENGVGRTF
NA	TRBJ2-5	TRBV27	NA	TGTGCCAGCAGCTTCCAAGAGACCCAGTACTTC	CASSFQETQYF
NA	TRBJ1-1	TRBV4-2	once	TGTGCCAGCAGCCTTCAGGGTGAAGCTTTCTTT	CASSLQGEAFF
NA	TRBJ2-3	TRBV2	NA	TGTGCCAGCAGTACCCTAGGAGATACGCAGTATTTT	CASSTLGDTQYF